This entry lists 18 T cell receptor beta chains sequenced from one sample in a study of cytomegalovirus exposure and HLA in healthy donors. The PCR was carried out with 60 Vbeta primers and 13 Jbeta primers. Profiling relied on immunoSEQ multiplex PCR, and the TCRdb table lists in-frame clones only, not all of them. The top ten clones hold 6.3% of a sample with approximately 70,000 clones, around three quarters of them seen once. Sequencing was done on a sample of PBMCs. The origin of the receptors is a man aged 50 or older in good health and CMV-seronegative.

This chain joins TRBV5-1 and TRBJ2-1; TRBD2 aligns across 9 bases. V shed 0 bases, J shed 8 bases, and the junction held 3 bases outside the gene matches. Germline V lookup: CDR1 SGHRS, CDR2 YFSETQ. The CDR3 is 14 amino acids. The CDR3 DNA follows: TGCGCCAGCAGCTTGGGCGGGGGGGCGTATGAGCAGTTCTTC. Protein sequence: CASSLGGGAYEQFF.

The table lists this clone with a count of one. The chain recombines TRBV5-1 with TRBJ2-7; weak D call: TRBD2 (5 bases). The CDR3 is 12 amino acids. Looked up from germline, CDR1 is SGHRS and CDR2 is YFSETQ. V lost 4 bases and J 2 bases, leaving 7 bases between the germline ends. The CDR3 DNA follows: TGCGCCAGCAGCACCGGGGCCTACGAGCAGTACTTC. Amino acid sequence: CASSTGAYEQYF.

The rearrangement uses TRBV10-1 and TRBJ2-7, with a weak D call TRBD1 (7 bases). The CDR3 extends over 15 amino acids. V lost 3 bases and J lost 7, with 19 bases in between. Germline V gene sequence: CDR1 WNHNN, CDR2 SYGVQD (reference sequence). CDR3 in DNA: TGCGCCAGCAGTGAAGGCGGGACAGCCCGTCGGGAGCAGTACTTC. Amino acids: CASSEGGTARREQYF.

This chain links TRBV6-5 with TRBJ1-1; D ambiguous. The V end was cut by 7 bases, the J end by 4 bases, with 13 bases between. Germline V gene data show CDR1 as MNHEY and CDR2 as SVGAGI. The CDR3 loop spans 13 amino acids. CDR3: CASTGSRATEAFF. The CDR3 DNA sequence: TGTGCCAGCACGGGATCTAGGGCCACTGAAGCTTTCTTT.

This CDR3 is CASSSKTSYNEQFF. The CDR3 DNA follows: TGCGCCAGCAGCTCGAAGACTTCCTACAATGAGCAGTTCTTC. V is TRBV5-1 and J is TRBJ2-1; D unclear. Deletions cut 3 bases from V and 1 base from J, with 8 bases between. Germline CDR1 reads SGHRS; CDR2 reads YFSETQ. This CDR3 region has 14 residues. The full variable domain, rest sourced from reference TRBV5-1 and TRBJ2-1, is KAGVTQTPRYLIKTRGQQVTLSCSPISGHRSVSWYQQTPGQGLQFLFEYFSETQRNKGNFPGRFSGRQFSNSRSEMNVSTLELGDSALYLCASSSKTSYNEQFFGPGTRLTVL.

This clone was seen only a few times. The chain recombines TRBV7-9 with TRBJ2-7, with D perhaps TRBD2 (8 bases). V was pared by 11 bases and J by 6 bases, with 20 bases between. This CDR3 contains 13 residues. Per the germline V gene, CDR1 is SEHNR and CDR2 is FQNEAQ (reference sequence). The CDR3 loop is CALRGREEAEQYF. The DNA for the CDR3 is TGTGCCTTAAGGGGGCGGGAGGAGGCCGAGCAGTACTTC.

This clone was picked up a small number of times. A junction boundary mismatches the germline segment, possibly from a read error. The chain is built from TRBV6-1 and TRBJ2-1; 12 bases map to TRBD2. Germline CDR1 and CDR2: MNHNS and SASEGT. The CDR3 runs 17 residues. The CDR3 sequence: CASCEGTSGLIYNEQFF. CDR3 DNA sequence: TGTGCCAGCTGTGAGGGGACTAGCGGGCTAATATACAATGAGCAGTTCTTC.

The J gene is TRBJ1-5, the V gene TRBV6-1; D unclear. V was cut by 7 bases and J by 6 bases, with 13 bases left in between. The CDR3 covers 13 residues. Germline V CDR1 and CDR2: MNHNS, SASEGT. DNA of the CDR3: TGTGCCAGCACCAACAGTTTTTCTCAGCCCCAGCATTTT. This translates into CASTNSFSQPQHF.

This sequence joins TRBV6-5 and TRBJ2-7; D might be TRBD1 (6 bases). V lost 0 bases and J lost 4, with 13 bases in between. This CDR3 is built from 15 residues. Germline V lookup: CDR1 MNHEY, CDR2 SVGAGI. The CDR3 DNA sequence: TGTGCCAGCAGTTACTCATGGGGGCCCGAATACGAGCAGTACTTC. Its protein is CASSYSWGPEYEQYF.

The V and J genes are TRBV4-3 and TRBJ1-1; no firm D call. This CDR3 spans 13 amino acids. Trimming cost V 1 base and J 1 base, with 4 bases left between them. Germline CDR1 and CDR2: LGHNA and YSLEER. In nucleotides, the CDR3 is TGCGCCAGCAGCCAAGGCAGGAACACTGAAGCTTTCTTT. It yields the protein CASSQGRNTEAFF.

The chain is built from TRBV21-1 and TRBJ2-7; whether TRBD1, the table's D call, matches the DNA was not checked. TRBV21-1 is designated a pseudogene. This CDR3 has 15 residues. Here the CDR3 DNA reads TGTGCCAGCAGCAAAGAGTGGGGCTCCCGTCACGAGCAGTACTTC. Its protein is CASSKEWGSRHEQYF.

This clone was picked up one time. DNA for the CDR3: TGCGCCAGCAGCCAGGCAGGACAGGGGATTCCTGAAGCTTTCTTT. Translation gives CASSQAGQGIPEAFF. This chain joins TRBV4-1 and TRBJ1-1, with 9 bases lining up with TRBD1. The CDR3 length is 15 residues. The V gene's germline CDR1 is MGHRA and CDR2 YSYEKL. Germline trimming cut 3 bases from V and 6 bases from J; bases unmatched to any gene: 8.

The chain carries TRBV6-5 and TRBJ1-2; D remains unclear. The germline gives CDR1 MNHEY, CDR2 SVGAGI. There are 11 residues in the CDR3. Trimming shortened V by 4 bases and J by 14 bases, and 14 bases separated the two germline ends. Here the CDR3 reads CASSSGPRKTF. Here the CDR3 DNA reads TGTGCCAGCAGTTCGGGTCCGCGGAAAACCTTC.

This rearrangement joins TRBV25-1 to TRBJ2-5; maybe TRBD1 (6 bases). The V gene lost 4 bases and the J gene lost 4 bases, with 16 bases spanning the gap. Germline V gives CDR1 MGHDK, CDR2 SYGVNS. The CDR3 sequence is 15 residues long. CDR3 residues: CASSARDRITETQYF. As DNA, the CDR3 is TGTGCCAGCAGTGCTCGCGACAGGATCACAGAGACCCAGTACTTC.

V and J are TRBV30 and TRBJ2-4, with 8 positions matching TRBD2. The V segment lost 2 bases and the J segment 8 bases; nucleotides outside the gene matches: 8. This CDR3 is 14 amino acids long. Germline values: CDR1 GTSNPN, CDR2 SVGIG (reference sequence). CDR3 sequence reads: CAWSTGGRRYIQYF. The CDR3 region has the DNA TGTGCCTGGAGTACCGGCGGGAGGCGTTACATTCAGTACTTC.

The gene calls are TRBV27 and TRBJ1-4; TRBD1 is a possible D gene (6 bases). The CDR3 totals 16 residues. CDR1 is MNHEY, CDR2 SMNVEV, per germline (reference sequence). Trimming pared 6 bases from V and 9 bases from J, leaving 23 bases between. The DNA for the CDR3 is TGTGCCAGCAGCAAAAGGCAGGTCCCTCAGGGGCAAAAACTGTTTTTT. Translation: CASSKRQVPQGQKLFF.

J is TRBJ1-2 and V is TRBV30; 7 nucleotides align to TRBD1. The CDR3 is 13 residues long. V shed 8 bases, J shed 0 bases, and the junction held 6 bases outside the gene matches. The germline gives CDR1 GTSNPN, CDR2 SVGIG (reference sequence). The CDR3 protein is CAGGQRTNYGYTF. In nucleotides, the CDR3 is TGTGCCGGGGGACAGCGTACTAACTATGGCTACACCTTC. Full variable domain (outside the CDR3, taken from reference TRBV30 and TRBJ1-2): SQTIHQWPATLVQPVGSPLSLECTVEGTSNPNLYWYRQAAGRGLQLLFYSVGIGQISSEVPQNLSASRPQDRQFILSSKKLLLSDSGFYLCAGGQRTNYGYTFGSGTRLTVV.

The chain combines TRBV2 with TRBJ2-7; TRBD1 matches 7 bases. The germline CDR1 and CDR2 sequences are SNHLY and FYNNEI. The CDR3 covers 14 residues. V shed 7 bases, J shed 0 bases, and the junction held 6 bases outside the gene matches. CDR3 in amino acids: CASIRSGGSYEQYF. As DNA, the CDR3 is TGTGCCAGCATCAGGTCAGGGGGCTCCTACGAGCAGTACTTC.